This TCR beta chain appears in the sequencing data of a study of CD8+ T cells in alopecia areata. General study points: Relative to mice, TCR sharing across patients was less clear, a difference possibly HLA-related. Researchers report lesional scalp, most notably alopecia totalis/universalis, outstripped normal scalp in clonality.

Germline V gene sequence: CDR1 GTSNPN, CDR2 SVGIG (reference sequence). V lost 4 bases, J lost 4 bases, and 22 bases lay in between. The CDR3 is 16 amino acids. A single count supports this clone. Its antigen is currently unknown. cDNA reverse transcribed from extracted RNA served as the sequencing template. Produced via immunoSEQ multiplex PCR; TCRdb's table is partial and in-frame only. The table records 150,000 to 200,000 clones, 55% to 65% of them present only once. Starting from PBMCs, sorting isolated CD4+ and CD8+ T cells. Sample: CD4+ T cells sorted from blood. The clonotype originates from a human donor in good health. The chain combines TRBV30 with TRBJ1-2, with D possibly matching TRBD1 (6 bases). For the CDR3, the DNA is TGTGCCTGGACAGAGCCAGGGGCTCCCCCTTCCTATGGCTACACCTTC. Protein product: CAWTEPGAPPSYGYTF.